This T cell receptor (beta chain) came from a study of OX40 agonist ivuxolimab in advanced cancers. Study outcomes and limitations: Partly responding patients at 0.1-3.0 mg/kg showed some of the smallest clonal expansion.

The data were produced by immunoSEQ multiplex PCR, yet TCRdb's version contains in-frame clones alone and is incomplete. The data contain over 60,000 clones, 75% to 90% of them singletons. Notes on this clone: The antigen is unknown.

V shed 4 bases and J 6 bases; nucleotides not matched to a gene: 2. In germline, CDR1 is LNHNV, CDR2 YYDKDF (reference sequence). CDR3 length: 14 amino acids. This TCR came from an adult with an advanced solid tumor such as melanoma, head and neck, liver or kidney cancer. The source was CD4+ or CD8+ T cells sorted from blood, collected in a trial of the OX40 agonist ivuxolimab. The V call is TRBV15, the J call TRBJ1-6, with 8 bases lining up with TRBD1. CDR3 loop: CATSMGQANSPLHF. Written as DNA, the CDR3 is TGTGCCACCAGCATGGGACAGGCTAATTCACCCCTCCACTTT.